This TCR beta chain was identified in a study of response to subunit inactivated influenza vaccine. General observations from the study: Authors suggested that a seasonal influenza vaccination recruits few new T cells each time.

Regarding this clonotype: The antigen remains unidentified.

One entry per CDR3 protein, called by TCRdb with MiXCR from the RT-PCR reads. This sample carries around 570,000 distinct CDR3 sequences, 6% to 9% of them seen once, and the ten largest clones take 10% to 15%. The starting material was PBMCs from blood, obtained less than 30 months after vaccination. The clonotype was recovered from a man aged 50 to 75 who received an inactivated influenza vaccine.

In nucleotides, the CDR3 is TGCAGTGCCGAGAGGGGGGGAAGCAATCAGCCCCAGCATTTT. Protein product: CSAERGGSNQPQHF. The chain carries TRBV20-1 and TRBJ1-5, with D possibly TRBD1 on 6 matching bases. This CDR3 spans 14 amino acids. V shed 6 bases and J shed 1 base, with 13 bases lying between them. Germline loops: CDR1 DFQATT, CDR2 SNEGSKA (reference sequence).